A single sample is the source of the 2 T cell receptor beta chains below, sequenced in a study of cytomegalovirus exposure and HLA in healthy donors. Primers for the PCR totalled 60 Vbeta and 13 Jbeta. Profiling relied on immunoSEQ multiplex PCR, and the TCRdb table lists in-frame clones only, not all of them. The sample shows under 150,000 clones, 73% of them seen only once. Source material: PBMCs. These receptors originate from a woman aged 35 to 49 in good health and CMV-seronegative.

J is TRBJ2-3 and V is TRBV12-5; 15 bases map to TRBD2. Germline loops: CDR1 LGHNT, CDR2 FRNRAP. The CDR3 is 17 amino acids. J lost 4 bases, V lost 6 bases, and 8 bases had no gene match. The CDR3 DNA reads as TGTGCTAGTGGCCCGGGACTAGCGGGGGGCAGGCCAGATACGCAGTATTTT. It yields the protein CASGPGLAGGRPDTQYF.

This clone was picked up one time. The chain has TRBV28 and TRBJ1-4, with D unclear. This CDR3 comprises 14 residues. Germline lookup yields CDR1 MDHEN and CDR2 SYDVKM. V lost 5 bases and J lost 8, with 15 bases in between. The CDR3 nucleotides read TGTGCCAGCAGTCCCGGTCTACGAGCGGAAAAACTGTTTTTT. Its translation: CASSPGLRAEKLFF. The full variable domain, its missing parts supplied by reference TRBV28 and TRBJ1-4, is DVKVTQSSRYLVKRTGEKVFLECVQDMDHENMFWYRQDPGLGLRLIYFSYDVKMKEKGDIPEGYSVSREKKERFSLILESASTNQTSMYLCASSPGLRAEKLFFGSGTQLSVL.